Following are 22 T cell receptor beta chains from one sample sequenced in a study of shared clonotypes between healthy human individuals (dated by TCRdb to the early 2020s). Libraries were built with the immunoSEQ multiplex PCR assay. TCRdb's version of the immuneACCESS table is confined to in-frame rearrangements and falls short of the full clone set. An unresolved V gene accounts for under half of the shortfall where checked; the remainder is of unknown origin. This sample is represented by millions of clones; about 94% of them were singletons. Roughly 1.1% of the sample lies in the top ten. CD8 naive samples were obtained by positive selection for CCR7 among CD45RO-negative cells, yielding a CD45RA+CCR7+ population from which TemRA cells were excluded. Sequences were obtained from naive CD8+ T cells sorted from blood. This specimen's cell subset or site label, interpreted: CD45RA+CCR7+. The origin of the receptors is a man aged 18 to 30 in good health.

In this sample, this clone turned up once. The chain carries TRBV4-1 and TRBJ1-1, with TRBD1 matching 11 bases. The CDR3 spans 18 residues. Germline-derived CDR1 and CDR2 are MGHRA and YSYEKL. V gave up 0 bases and J gave up 0 bases; unmatched junction bases: 6. This CDR3 reads CASSQDRTGGFMNTEAFF. The DNA for the CDR3 is TGCGCCAGCAGCCAAGATCGGACAGGGGGCTTCATGAACACTGAAGCTTTCTTT.

About this clone: Other DNA sequences in the sample encode the same CDR3. V usage is TRBV19 and J usage is TRBJ2-7; D is perhaps TRBD1 (6 bases). The ends were cut back, 3 bases at V and 7 bases at J, with 13 bases in the middle. CDR1 is LNHDA and CDR2 is SQIVND in the germline V gene (reference sequence). The CDR3 extends over 13 amino acids. The CDR3 DNA follows: TGTGCCAGTAGTATTGCCCCCACAGGGGAGCAGTACTTC. Protein: CASSIAPTGEQYF.

The genes are TRBV6-5 and TRBJ1-2, with a weak D call TRBD1 (5 bases). V was shortened by 4 bases and J by 4 bases, with 13 bases between the two germline ends. This CDR3 is built from 14 residues. Per germline, CDR1 MNHEY and CDR2 SVGAGI. The CDR3 region is CASSFGEGSYGYTF. CDR3 nucleotides: TGTGCCAGCAGTTTCGGGGAGGGGTCCTATGGCTACACCTTC.

The rearrangement uses TRBV7-6 and TRBJ2-3, with 10 bases lining up with TRBD2. V lost 2 bases to trimming and J lost 5 bases; unmatched junction nucleotides: 10. The CDR3 is made up of 17 amino acids. Germline lookup yields CDR1 SGHVS and CDR2 FNYEAQ. The CDR3 loop reads CASSLTAGGLYGDTQYF. CDR3 in DNA: TGTGCCAGCAGCTTAACAGCGGGAGGGCTGTATGGAGATACGCAGTATTTT.

The V gene is TRBV29-1, the J gene TRBJ2-3; D uncertain. Germline lookup yields CDR1 SQVTM and CDR2 ANQGSEA. The CDR3 has 14 amino acids. The ends were cut back, 4 bases at V and 0 bases at J, with 11 bases in the middle. CDR3 coding DNA: TGCAGCGTTGGGACGCCTACTAGCACAGATACGCAGTATTTT. Encoded protein: CSVGTPTSTDTQYF.

This clone has only one observation. The chain combines TRBV19 with TRBJ2-1; no reliable D call. CDR3 length equals 14 residues. Germline V gene data show CDR1 as LNHDA and CDR2 as SQIVND (reference sequence). The germline V and J ends were trimmed by 3 bases and 7 bases, with 13 bases remaining between them. The chain's CDR3 is CASSIPPGSNEQFF. The CDR3 DNA reads TGTGCCAGTAGTATCCCCCCCGGGTCGAATGAGCAGTTCTTC.

Turning to this clone: Distinct nucleotide sequences in the sample also encode this CDR3. This chain links TRBV9 with TRBJ2-3; D unclear. This CDR3 spans 15 amino acids. V lost 0 bases to trimming and J lost 2 bases, with 10 bases between them. Looked up from germline, CDR1 is SGDLS and CDR2 is YYNGEE. The CDR3 DNA is TGTGCCAGCAGCGTAGCAAGTGGATCCACAGATACGCAGTATTTT. Its translation: CASSVASGSTDTQYF.

This clone was recorded once. The genes are TRBV7-2 and TRBJ1-1, with a tentative D call TRBD1 (6 bases). Germline V lookup: CDR1 SGHTA, CDR2 FQGNSA. V was cut by 3 bases and J by 2 bases, with 13 bases left in between. The CDR3 contains 15 residues. The CDR3 sequence: CASSLNTGLNTEAFF. As DNA, the CDR3 is TGTGCCAGCAGCTTGAATACAGGGCTCAACACTGAAGCTTTCTTT.

This chain uses TRBV4-1 with TRBJ2-1, with D possibly TRBD2 on 5 matching bases. Germline V gene sequence: CDR1 MGHRA, CDR2 YSYEKL. The V gene lost 0 bases and the J gene lost 3 bases, with 9 bases spanning the gap. The CDR3 runs to 15 residues. The CDR3 nucleotides are TGCGCCAGCAGCCAAGATCATGGAGGCTACAATGAGCAGTTCTTC. It encodes CASSQDHGGYNEQFF.

This clone appeared a single time. The chain is built from TRBV9 and TRBJ2-3, with 10 bases that match TRBD1. The germline V gene has CDR1 SGDLS and CDR2 YYNGEE. Germline trimming cut 1 base from V and 3 bases from J; bases unmatched to any gene: 2. The CDR3 has 15 amino acids. CDR3 nucleotide sequence: TGTGCCAGCAGCGTACCGGGACAGGGGACAGATACGCAGTATTTT. It codes for CASSVPGQGTDTQYF.

About this clone: Other nucleotide sequences in the sample specify the same CDR3. J is TRBJ1-1 and V is TRBV6-5; tentatively, D is TRBD1 (6 bases). CDR1 is MNHEY, CDR2 SVGAGI, per germline. Trimming removed 2 bases at V and 0 bases at J, with 7 bases between. This CDR3 spans 14 amino acids. The CDR3 sequence is CASSYGQLNTEAFF. CDR3 bases: TGTGCCAGCAGTTACGGACAGCTGAACACTGAAGCTTTCTTT.

This chain uses TRBV6-5 with TRBJ2-3; 7 bases fit TRBD1. J lost 0 bases, V lost 5 bases, and 5 bases had no gene match. This CDR3 comprises 15 residues. Per germline, CDR1 MNHEY and CDR2 SVGAGI. In DNA, the CDR3 is TGTGCCAGCAGTATCTACAGGGGAAGCACAGATACGCAGTATTTT. Amino acid sequence: CASSIYRGSTDTQYF.

This clone was picked up one time. This chain connects TRBV18 to TRBJ2-7; D remains unclear. CDR1 and CDR2 (germline): KGHSH, LQKENI. With 6 bases removed from V and 0 bases from J, the gap between germline ends came to 18 bases. The CDR3 length is 16 residues. The CDR3: CASSPEFWQSSYEQYF. Written as DNA, the CDR3 is TGTGCCAGCTCGCCAGAATTTTGGCAGTCCTCCTACGAGCAGTACTTC.

In regard to this clone: Different DNA sequences within this sample yield the same CDR3. This chain uses TRBV6-1 with TRBJ2-7; no firm D call. CDR1 and CDR2 from the germline V gene are MNHNS and SASEGT. V was clipped by 2 bases and J by 4 bases, with 6 bases between them. This CDR3 is 12 amino acids long. The DNA for the CDR3 is TGTGCCAGCAGTGAATCGGGTTACGAGCAGTACTTC. It translates to CASSESGYEQYF.

The J gene is TRBJ2-7, the V gene TRBV5-6, with a tentative D call TRBD2 (6 bases). V gave up 0 bases and J gave up 3 bases, with 16 bases separating them. CDR1 is SGHDT, CDR2 YYEEEE, per germline. The length of the CDR3 is 16 residues. CDR3: CASSLAHGYGSYEQYF. CDR3 nucleotides: TGTGCCAGCAGCTTGGCTCACGGCTACGGGAGCTACGAGCAGTACTTC.

This clone has just a few counts. CDR3 residues: CASSDSTYEQYF. The CDR3 DNA follows: TGCGCCAGCAGTGACAGCACCTACGAGCAGTACTTC. This chain links TRBV10-2 with TRBJ2-7, with D unresolved. Trimming took off 3 bases at V and 2 bases at J, with 5 bases between the two ends. This CDR3 is built from 12 residues. Germline loops: CDR1 WSHSY, CDR2 SAAADI.

The rearrangement joins TRBV7-9 to TRBJ2-3; D uncertain. CDR3 size: 13 residues. Germline CDR1 SEHNR, CDR2 FQNEAQ (reference sequence). Trimming removed 11 bases from V and 1 base from J, with 13 bases in between. Here the CDR3 reads CAVAPSRTDTQYF. CDR3 in DNA: TGTGCCGTGGCTCCCTCCCGCACAGATACGCAGTATTTT. Full variable domain (remainder filled in from reference TRBV7-9 and TRBJ2-3): DTGVSQNPRHKITKRGQNVTFRCDPISEHNRLYWYRQTLGQGPEFLTYFQNEAQLEKSRLLSDRFSAERPKGSFSTLEIQRTEQGDSAMYLCAVAPSRTDTQYFGPGTRLTVL.

About this clone itself: Other DNA sequences in this specimen translate into the identical CDR3. The gene calls are TRBV4-3 and TRBJ2-3; D uncertain. There are 13 residues in the CDR3. V dropped 4 bases and J dropped 1 base, with 6 bases sitting between them. Germline V gene sequence: CDR1 LGHNA, CDR2 YSLEER. CDR3 protein: CASSPSRTDTQYF. CDR3 in DNA: TGCGCCAGCAGCCCTTCACGCACAGATACGCAGTATTTT.

To note about this clone: Distinct nucleotide sequences in the sample also encode this CDR3. The chain recombines TRBV6-5 with TRBJ2-7; 10 nucleotides agree with TRBD2. CDR1 and CDR2 from the germline V gene are MNHEY and SVGAGI. The CDR3 is 14 amino acids. V trimming: 6 bases; J trimming: 4 bases; junction bases outside the gene matches: 6. Here the CDR3 DNA reads TGTGCCAGCAGCGAACTAGCGGGGAGTTACGAGCAGTACTTC. Residues: CASSELAGSYEQYF.

The chain uses TRBV4-1 and TRBJ2-1; TRBD1 agrees at 9 bases. The CDR3 extends over 17 amino acids. Germline V gene lookup returns CDR1 MGHRA and CDR2 YSYEKL. V dropped 0 bases and J dropped 4; count of bases not matched to a gene: 7. CDR3 sequence: CASSQDTGGASYNEQFF. The CDR3 DNA follows: TGCGCCAGCAGCCAAGATACAGGGGGCGCCTCATACAATGAGCAGTTCTTC.

The V call is TRBV29-1, the J call TRBJ2-1; D is uncertain. The V end lost 2 bases, the J end lost 4 bases, and 9 bases lay between the germline ends. CDR3 length equals 13 residues. The germline V gene has CDR1 SQVTM and CDR2 ANQGSEA. CDR3 coding DNA: TGCAGCGTTGAACCTAGAAATTACAATGAGCAGTTCTTC. Its protein product is CSVEPRNYNEQFF.

A note on this clone: Mismatch with germline at one junction end may stem from a read error. The chain has TRBV7-9 and TRBJ2-1, with D uncertain. The CDR3 loop spans 16 amino acids. Germline CDR1 and CDR2: SEHNR and FQNEAQ (reference sequence). CDR3 DNA: TGTGTCAGCAGCTCTCCTATAACCAGCTCCTACAATGAGCAGTTCTTC. This encodes CVSSSPITSSYNEQFF.